These 5 T cell receptor beta chains came from one sample sequenced in a study of blood T cell repertoires in COVID-19. TCRdb's table, derived via immunoSEQ multiplex PCR, lists solely in-frame clones and lacks some. The data show a few hundred thousand clones, 90% seen once. Sequenced sample: peripheral blood. Receptors originate from a woman aged 60-70 years with COVID-19, enrolled during active disease.

The chain employs TRBV4-1 and TRBJ1-4; D call uncertain. The V gene lost 0 bases and the J gene lost 0 bases, with 14 bases spanning the gap. CDR3 length: 18 amino acids. Germline V CDR1 and CDR2: MGHRA, YSYEKL. The CDR3 is CASSQDGRADATNEKLFF. The CDR3 nucleotides are TGCGCCAGCAGCCAAGACGGGCGGGCAGATGCAACTAATGAAAAACTGTTTTTT.

This rearrangement joins TRBV12-3 or TRBV12-4 to TRBJ1-2, with D possibly TRBD1 on 5 matching bases. The CDR3 length is 13 residues. V lost 5 bases to trimming and J lost 4 bases, with 11 bases between them. CDR3 sequence (DNA): TGTGCCAGCAGTGTCTGGGGGGGCTATGGCTACACCTTC. Protein product: CASSVWGGYGYTF.

The rearrangement uses TRBV7-8 and TRBJ1-5; D gene ambiguous. Germline assignment: CDR1 SGHVS and CDR2 FQNEAQ. Deletions cut 3 bases from V and 2 bases from J, with 8 bases between. The CDR3 length is 14 residues. The CDR3 loop reads CASSLWEGNQPQHF. CDR3 coding DNA: TGTGCCAGCAGCTTGTGGGAGGGCAATCAGCCCCAGCATTTT.

The chain is built from TRBV5-4 and TRBJ1-6, with D hard to call. V was pared by 1 base and J by 0 bases, with 11 bases between. The CDR3 is 17 residues long. CDR1 and CDR2 from the germline V gene are SGHNT and YYREEE (reference sequence). Here the CDR3 DNA reads TGTGCCAGCAGCTTGATTCTGAGGAGCTCCTATAATTCACCCCTCCACTTT. This encodes CASSLILRSSYNSPLHF. Together with reference TRBV5-4 and TRBJ1-6, the CDR3 gives the full variable domain: ETGVTQSPTHLIKTRGQQVTLRCSSQSGHNTVSWYQQALGQGPQFIFQYYREEENGRGNFPPRFSGLQFPNYSSELNVNALELDDSALYLCASSLILRSSYNSPLHFGNGTRLTVT.

CDR3 sequence (DNA): TGTGCCAGCAGCTTAGTTGATCGGGTCTGGAAGTCCTATAATTCACCCCTCCACTTT. It translates to CASSLVDRVWKSYNSPLHF. The gene calls are TRBV11-2 and TRBJ1-6; no reliable D call. Per the germline V gene, CDR1 is SGHAT and CDR2 is FQNNGV. The length of the CDR3 is 19 residues. The V end was cut by 1 base, the J end by 1 base, with 17 bases between. The full variable domain, completed using reference TRBV11-2 and TRBJ1-6, is EAGVAQSPRYKIIEKRQSVAFWCNPISGHATLYWYQQILGQGPKLLIQFQNNGVVDDSQLPKDRFSAERLKGVDSTLKIQPAKLEDSAVYLCASSLVDRVWKSYNSPLHFGNGTRLTVT.